Below are 3 T cell receptor beta chains sequenced from a single sample in a study of T cell changes during pregnancy in multiple sclerosis. TCRdb keeps only in-frame clones here, not all; method: immunoSEQ multiplex PCR. In the table there are 50,000 to 65,000 clones, 90% of which are singletons. This sample comprised CD8+ T cells from peripheral blood mononuclear cells, obtained before pregnancy. These receptors all come from a female donor with multiple sclerosis, enrolled in a pregnancy study.

The chain is built from TRBV5-1 and TRBJ1-1, with 10 nucleotides matching TRBD1. The CDR3 has 20 amino acids. The trim removed 0 bases at V and 1 base at J, leaving 15 bases unmatched. The germline CDR1 and CDR2 sequences are SGHRS and YFSETQ. Here the CDR3 DNA reads TGCGCCAGCAGCTTGGTTTGCCCCGGGACAGGGGATGAGAGGAACACTGAAGCTTTCTTT. It is translated as CASSLVCPGTGDERNTEAFF. Full variable domain (outside the CDR3, taken from reference TRBV5-1 and TRBJ1-1): KAGVTQTPRYLIKTRGQQVTLSCSPISGHRSVSWYQQTPGQGLQFLFEYFSETQRNKGNFPGRFSGRQFSNSRSEMNVSTLELGDSALYLCASSLVCPGTGDERNTEAFFGQGTRLTVV.

The J gene is TRBJ1-5, the V gene TRBV6-5, with TRBD1 as a possible D gene (5 bases). Germline loops: CDR1 MNHEY, CDR2 SVGAGI. The CDR3 contains 14 residues. V was cut by 6 bases and J by 1 base, with 10 bases left in between. The CDR3 region has the DNA TGTGCCAGCAGCGCCGGGGGGAGCAATCAGCCCCAGCATTTT. Translating it yields CASSAGGSNQPQHF.

The CDR3 region has the DNA TGTGCCAGTAGTACCCTCAGGGAGGGCAATCAGCCCCAGCATTTT. Its protein is CASSTLREGNQPQHF. The rearrangement links TRBV19 to TRBJ1-5; D is perhaps TRBD1 (5 bases). The V end was cut by 4 bases, the J end by 2 bases, with 12 bases between. The CDR3 consists of 15 residues. Germline V gives CDR1 LNHDA, CDR2 SQIVND (reference sequence).